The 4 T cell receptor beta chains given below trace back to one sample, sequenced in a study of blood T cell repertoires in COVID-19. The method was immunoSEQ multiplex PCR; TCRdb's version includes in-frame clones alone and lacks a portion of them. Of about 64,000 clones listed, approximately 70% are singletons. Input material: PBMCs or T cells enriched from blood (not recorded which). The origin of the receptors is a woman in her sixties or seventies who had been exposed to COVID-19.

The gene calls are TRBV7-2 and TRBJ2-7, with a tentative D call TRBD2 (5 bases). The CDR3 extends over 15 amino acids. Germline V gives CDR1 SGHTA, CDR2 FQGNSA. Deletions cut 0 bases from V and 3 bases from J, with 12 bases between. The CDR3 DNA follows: TGTGCCAGCAGCTTAGCAGGACGGGGTGACTACGAGCAGTACTTC. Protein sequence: CASSLAGRGDYEQYF.

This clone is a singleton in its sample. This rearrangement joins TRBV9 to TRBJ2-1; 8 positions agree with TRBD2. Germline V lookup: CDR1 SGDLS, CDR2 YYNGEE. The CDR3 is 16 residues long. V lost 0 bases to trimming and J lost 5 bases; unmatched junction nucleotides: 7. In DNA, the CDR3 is TGTGCCAGCAGCGTAGCTCCGGGAGGGACCCACAATGAGCAGTTCTTC. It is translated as CASSVAPGGTHNEQFF.

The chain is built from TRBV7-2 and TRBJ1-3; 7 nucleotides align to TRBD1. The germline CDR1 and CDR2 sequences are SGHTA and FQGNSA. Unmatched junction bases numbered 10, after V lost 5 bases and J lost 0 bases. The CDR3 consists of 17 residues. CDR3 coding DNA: TGTGCCAGCAGCCCCGAGACAGGGTGGGGCTCTGGAAACACCATATATTTT. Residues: CASSPETGWGSGNTIYF.

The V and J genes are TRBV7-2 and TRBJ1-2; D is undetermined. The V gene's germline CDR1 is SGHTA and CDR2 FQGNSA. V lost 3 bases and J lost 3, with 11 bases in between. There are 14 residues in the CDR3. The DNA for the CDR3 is TGTGCCAGCAGCTTCCTGACGGACTACTATGGCTACACCTTC. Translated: CASSFLTDYYGYTF. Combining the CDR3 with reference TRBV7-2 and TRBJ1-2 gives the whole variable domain GAGVSQSPSNKVTEKGKDVELRCDPISGHTALYWYRQSLGQGLEFLIYFQGNSAPDKSGLPSDRFSAERTGGSVSTLTIQRTQQEDSAVYLCASSFLTDYYGYTFGSGTRLTVV.